The 13 T cell receptor beta chains below come from one sample, sequenced in a study of blood T cell repertoires in COVID-19 (dated by TCRdb to the early 2020s). To prepare the library, the immunoSEQ multiplex PCR assay was applied. TCRdb took over this immuneACCESS table, retaining in-frame rearrangements with V and J assigned. Such tables are incomplete; in checked studies, under half of the missing clones stem from an unresolved V gene, and the remainder is unexplained. Present in this sample are 100,000 or so clones, approximately 88% of which were seen just once. Clones ranked in the top ten supply around 6.5% of the sample. Source material: peripheral blood. The receptor source for this set is an older woman with acute or convalescent COVID-19.

The chain uses TRBV6-1 and TRBJ1-3; tentative D call: TRBD1 (6 bases). CDR3 length: 16 amino acids. The germline CDR1 and CDR2 sequences are MNHNS and SASEGT. The V gene lost 4 bases and the J gene lost 0 bases, with 13 bases spanning the gap. This chain's CDR3 is CASSGKDRDSGNTIYF. CDR3 nucleotides: TGTGCCAGCAGTGGTAAGGACAGAGACTCTGGAAACACCATATATTTT.

The rearrangement uses TRBV3-1 (or the pseudogene TRBV3-2) and TRBJ1-1, with a tentative D call TRBD1 (5 bases). Deletions cut 2 bases from V and 5 bases from J, with 12 bases between. Germline CDR1 and CDR2: LGHDT and YNNKEL (reference sequence). The CDR3 is 14 amino acids. The CDR3 here is CASSQRGGTTEAFF. CDR3 bases: TGTGCCAGCAGCCAAAGGGGAGGAACGACTGAAGCTTTCTTT.

The J gene is TRBJ1-2, the V gene TRBV5-8; 8 bases fit TRBD1. There are 13 residues in the CDR3. CDR1 is SGHTS, CDR2 YDEGEE, per germline. Trimming cost V 5 bases and J 2 bases; bases outside gene matches: 2. CDR3 nucleotide sequence: TGTGCCAGCAGTAGGGACAGGAACTATGGCTACACCTTC. Its protein is CASSRDRNYGYTF.

The CDR3 coding sequence is TGTGCCAGCAGTGAAACTACTAGCGGGAGTACAGATACGCAGTATTTT. This encodes CASSETTSGSTDTQYF. The chain has TRBV2 and TRBJ2-3; 11 positions agree with TRBD2. Trimming removed 2 bases from V and 3 bases from J; junction bases left unmatched: 4. The CDR3 sequence is 16 residues long. In germline, CDR1 is SNHLY, CDR2 FYNNEI.

The chain joins TRBV6-5 to TRBJ1-2; possibly TRBD1 for D (5 bases). The CDR3 loop spans 15 amino acids. The V end was cut by 7 bases, the J end by 0 bases, with 15 bases between. Germline CDR1 reads MNHEY; CDR2 reads SVGAGI. The CDR3 protein is CASKVPGNPNYGYTF. CDR3 nucleotide sequence: TGTGCCAGCAAAGTTCCAGGGAACCCTAACTATGGCTACACCTTC.

The gene calls are TRBV9 and TRBJ2-7, with D possibly being TRBD1 (5 bases). The CDR3 runs 14 residues. V lost 4 bases and J lost 0, with 11 bases in between. The germline gives CDR1 SGDLS, CDR2 YYNGEE. This CDR3 is CASSLMTDSYEQYF. In nucleotides, the CDR3 is TGTGCCAGCAGCCTCATGACAGACTCCTACGAGCAGTACTTC.

This chain uses TRBV15 with TRBJ2-1; D is undetermined. From germline, CDR1 is LNHNV and CDR2 YYDKDF (reference sequence). The CDR3 covers 15 residues. V was trimmed by 8 bases and J by 7 bases, leaving 21 bases between them. This chain's CDR3 is CATSRFTAVGNEQFF. The CDR3 nucleotides are TGTGCCACCTCGCGGTTTACCGCTGTTGGTAATGAGCAGTTCTTC.

The rearrangement links TRBV7-2 to TRBJ1-5; 7 bases match TRBD1. Losses at the gene ends were 2 bases for V and 7 bases for J; bases not matched to a gene: 5. Germline CDR1 reads SGHTA; CDR2 reads FQGNSA. The length of the CDR3 is 14 residues. The CDR3 coding sequence is TGTGCCAGCAGCTTATTGCAGGGGGGACAGCCCCAGCATTTT. Its protein is CASSLLQGGQPQHF.

This sequence joins TRBV4-2 and TRBJ2-5; perhaps TRBD2 as D (5 bases). Per germline, CDR1 LGHNA and CDR2 YNFKEQ. There are 15 residues in the CDR3. Trimming stripped 2 bases from V and 2 bases from J, with 12 bases between. The CDR3 nucleotides are TGTGCCAGCAGCCAAATAGCGCCGGCGCAAGAGACCCAGTACTTC. This gives the protein CASSQIAPAQETQYF.

The gene calls are TRBV27 and TRBJ2-1, with TRBD1 matching 8 bases. CDR1 and CDR2 from the germline V gene are MNHEY and SMNVEV (reference sequence). The CDR3 has 15 residues. Unmatched junction bases numbered 8, after V lost 5 bases and J lost 5 bases. The DNA for the CDR3 is TGTGCCAGCAGTCAAGGACAGGGCAGGCACAATGAGCAGTTCTTC. Protein product: CASSQGQGRHNEQFF.

The rearrangement joins TRBV5-1 to TRBJ2-3, with 11 bases lining up with TRBD1. The CDR3 consists of 15 residues. Per the germline V gene, CDR1 is SGHRS and CDR2 is YFSETQ. The junction had 6 bases not matched to a gene; V was cut back by 3 bases and J by 6 bases. The CDR3 spells CASSSDRGRWDTQYF. In DNA, the CDR3 is TGCGCCAGCAGCTCGGACAGGGGGCGTTGGGATACGCAGTATTTT. The full variable domain, with the rest looked up from reference TRBV5-1 and TRBJ2-3, is KAGVTQTPRYLIKTRGQQVTLSCSPISGHRSVSWYQQTPGQGLQFLFEYFSETQRNKGNFPGRFSGRQFSNSRSEMNVSTLELGDSALYLCASSSDRGRWDTQYFGPGTRLTVL.

The rearrangement joins TRBV4-1 to TRBJ1-2; D is ambiguous. V was cut by 2 bases and J by 4 bases, with 14 bases left in between. In germline, CDR1 is MGHRA, CDR2 YSYEKL. The CDR3 totals 15 residues. In DNA form, the CDR3 reads TGCGCCAGCAGCCAAATGTTTCGGGGAAGCTATGGCTACACCTTC. Protein sequence: CASSQMFRGSYGYTF.

The genes are TRBV5-1 and TRBJ2-7, with D uncertain. V was cut by 4 bases and J by 0 bases, with 11 bases left in between. CDR1 is SGHRS, CDR2 YFSETQ, per germline. The CDR3 length is 14 residues. The CDR3 here is CASSPTSSSYEQYF. CDR3 in DNA: TGCGCCAGCAGCCCCACATCAAGCTCCTACGAGCAGTACTTC.